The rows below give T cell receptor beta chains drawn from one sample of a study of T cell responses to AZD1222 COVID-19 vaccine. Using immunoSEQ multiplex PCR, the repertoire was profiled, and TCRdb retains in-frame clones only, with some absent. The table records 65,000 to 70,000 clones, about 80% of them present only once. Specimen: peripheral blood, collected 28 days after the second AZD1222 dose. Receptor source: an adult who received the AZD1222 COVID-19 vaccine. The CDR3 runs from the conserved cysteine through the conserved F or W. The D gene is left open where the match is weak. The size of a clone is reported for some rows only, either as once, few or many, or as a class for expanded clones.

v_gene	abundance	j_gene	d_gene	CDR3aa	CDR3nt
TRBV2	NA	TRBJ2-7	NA	CASSEYRGPGAYEQYF	TGTGCCAGCAGTGAATATAGAGGGCCGGGGGCCTACGAGCAGTACTTC
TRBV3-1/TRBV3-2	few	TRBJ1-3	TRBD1	CASSQPLTGWGNTIYF	TGTGCCAGCAGCCAACCCCTGACAGGGTGGGGAAACACCATATATTTT
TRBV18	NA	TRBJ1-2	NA	CASSPLDIPNGYTF	TGTGCCAGCTCACCTCTTGATATCCCGAATGGCTACACCTTC
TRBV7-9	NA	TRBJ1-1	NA	CASSSKGWTGHWTEAFF	TGTGCCAGCAGCTCCAAGGGGTGGACGGGCCACTGGACTGAAGCTTTCTTT
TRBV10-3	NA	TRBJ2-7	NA	CAISESLYEQYF	TGTGCCATCAGTGAGTCGCTCTACGAGCAGTACTTC
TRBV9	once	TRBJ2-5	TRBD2	CASSVGPAGEETQYF	TGTGCCAGCAGCGTAGGTCCGGCGGGAGAAGAGACCCAGTACTTC
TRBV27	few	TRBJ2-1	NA	CASSLQGRVNEQFF	TGTGCCAGCAGTTTGCAGGGAAGAGTCAATGAGCAGTTCTTC
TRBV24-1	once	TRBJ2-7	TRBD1	CATSDSGQAKIYEQYF	TGTGCCACCAGTGATTCTGGACAGGCCAAGATCTACGAGCAGTACTTC
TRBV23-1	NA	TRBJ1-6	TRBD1	CASSQTGTGHSYNSPLHF	TGCGCCAGCAGTCAAACCGGGACAGGGCACTCCTATAATTCACCCCTCCACTTT
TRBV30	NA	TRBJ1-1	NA	CAWSVRKNTEAFF	TGTGCCTGGAGTGTTCGGAAGAACACTGAAGCTTTCTTT
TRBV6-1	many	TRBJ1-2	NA	CASSEASFTVENYGYTF	TGTGCCAGCAGTGAAGCCAGCTTTACCGTCGAAAACTATGGCTACACCTTC
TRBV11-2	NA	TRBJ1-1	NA	CASSLDRNTEAFF	TGTGCCAGCAGCTTGGACAGGAACACTGAAGCTTTCTTT
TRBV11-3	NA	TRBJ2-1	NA	CASSLDLQGLGNEQFF	TGTGCCAGCAGCTTAGATCTTCAGGGGCTGGGCAATGAGCAGTTCTTC
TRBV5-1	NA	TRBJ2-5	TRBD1	CASSSTGSETQYF	TGCGCCAGCAGCTCGACAGGGTCAGAGACCCAGTACTTC
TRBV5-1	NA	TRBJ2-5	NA	CASSLASDPGETQYF	TGCGCCAGCAGCTTGGCTTCGGACCCGGGTGAGACCCAGTACTTC
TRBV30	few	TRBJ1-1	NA	CAWNRRRYTFMNTGAFF	TGTGCCTGGAATCGTCGGAGATATACCTTCATGAACACTGGGGCTTTCTTT
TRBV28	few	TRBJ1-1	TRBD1	CASSQDMTGRKTEAFF	TGTGCCAGCAGTCAAGACATGACAGGGCGCAAGACTGAAGCTTTCTTT
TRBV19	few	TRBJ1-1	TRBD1	CASSNTGGSTEAFF	TGTGCCAGTAGTAACACAGGGGGCAGCACTGAAGCTTTCTTT
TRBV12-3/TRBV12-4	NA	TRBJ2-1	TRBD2	CASMLTSGAEQFF	TGTGCCAGCATGTTGACTAGCGGGGCTGAGCAGTTCTTC
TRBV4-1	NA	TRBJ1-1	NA	CASSQDVRNTEAFF	TGCGCCAGCAGCCAAGATGTCAGAAACACTGAAGCTTTCTTT
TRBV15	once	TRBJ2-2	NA	CATSTRRGTMNTGELFF	TGTGCCACCAGCACCAGAAGAGGGACAATGAACACCGGGGAGCTGTTTTTT
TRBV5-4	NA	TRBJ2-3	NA	CASSWDGTDTQYF	TGTGCCAGCAGCTGGGATGGCACAGATACGCAGTATTTT
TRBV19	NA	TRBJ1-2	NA	CAMPLRRTINYGYTF	TGTGCCATGCCACTTCGGCGTACCATTAACTATGGCTACACCTTC
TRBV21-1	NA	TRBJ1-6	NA	CASTPSVASYNSPLHF	TGTGCCAGCACCCCCTCGGTTGCCTCCTATAATTCACCCCTCCACTTT
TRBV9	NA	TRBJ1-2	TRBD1	CASSQGGQNYGYTF	TGTGCCAGCAGCCAGGGGGGGCAGAACTATGGCTACACCTTC
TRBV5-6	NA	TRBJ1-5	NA	CASSAWSQPQHF	TGTGCCAGCAGCGCATGGAGTCAGCCCCAGCATTTT
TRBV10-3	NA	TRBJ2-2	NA	CAISESDPGARNTGELFF	TGTGCCATCAGTGAGTCGGACCCCGGGGCCAGGAACACCGGGGAGCTGTTTTTT
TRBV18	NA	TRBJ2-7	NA	CASSPPGTGWNEQYF	TGTGCCAGCTCACCACCGGGGACGGGGTGGAACGAGCAGTACTTC
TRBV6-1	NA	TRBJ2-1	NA	CASSDPQGTGEQFF	TGTGCCAGCAGTGACCCACAGGGTACGGGTGAGCAGTTCTTC
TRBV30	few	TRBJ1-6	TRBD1	CAWSIDRGNSPLHF	TGTGCCTGGAGTATTGACAGGGGAAATTCACCCCTCCACTTT
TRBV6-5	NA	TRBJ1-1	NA	CASSPGVEGTEAFF	TGTGCCAGCAGTCCAGGGGTAGAAGGGACTGAAGCTTTCTTT
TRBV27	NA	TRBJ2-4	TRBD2	CASSSTGGIQYF	TGTGCCAGCAGTTCGACGGGAGGCATTCAGTACTTC
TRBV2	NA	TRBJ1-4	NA	CAIPYRVGSNEKLFF	TGTGCCATTCCGTACAGGGTTGGGAGTAATGAAAAACTGTTTTTT
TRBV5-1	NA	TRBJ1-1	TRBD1	CASSGGQGTEAFF	TGCGCCAGCAGCGGCGGACAGGGCACTGAAGCTTTCTTT
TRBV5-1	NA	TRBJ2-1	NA	CASSLDRASYNEQFF	TGCGCCAGCAGCTTGGACAGGGCTAGCTACAATGAGCAGTTCTTC
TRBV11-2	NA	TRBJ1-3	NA	CASSPVGGNSGNTIYF	TGTGCCAGCAGCCCCGTGGGGGGAAATAGTGGAAACACCATATATTTT
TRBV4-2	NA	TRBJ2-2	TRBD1	CASSQDLEQGVWHGELFF	TGTGCCAGCAGCCAAGATCTCGAGCAGGGGGTTTGGCACGGGGAGCTGTTTTTT
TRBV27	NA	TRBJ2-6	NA	CASSLSIRSSGANVLTF	TGTGCCAGCAGTTTATCGATCCGGAGCTCTGGGGCCAACGTCCTGACTTTC
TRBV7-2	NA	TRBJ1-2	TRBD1	CASSSGQAANYGYTF	TGTGCCAGCAGCTCCGGACAGGCAGCGAACTATGGCTACACCTTC
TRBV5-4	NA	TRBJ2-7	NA	CASSDFWGQYF	TGTGCCAGCAGCGACTTCTGGGGGCAGTACTTC
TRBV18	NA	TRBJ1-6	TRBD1	CASSQGTANSPLHF	TGTGCCAGCTCACAGGGGACAGCGAATTCACCCCTCCACTTT